This entry features one T cell receptor beta chain sequence. No cognate antigen has been identified for it. The junction departs from the called germline gene at one end, perhaps through a read error. Libraries were built with PCR. The sequencer listed for this sample is Illumina HiSeq 2500. TCR library preparation used molecular barcoding, with unique molecular identifiers applied to normalize quantification of the TCRbeta repertoire. The public reads were run again by TCRdb, first through fastp at Q25 and then through MiXCR, and only productive beta chains were kept. Merged by CDR3 protein, the rows form single entries marked with the most common genes and DNA. For this sample the table gives approximately 340,000 distinct CDR3 sequences, of which 10% were detected only once. The ten most abundant clones make up under 3% of the sample. The sample comes from a study of T-cell reconstitution after alpha-beta-depleted transplantation in children (dated by TCRdb to about 2016). Turning to the overall study: Using TCR repertoire profiling, the study followed T-cell immune reconstitution in a quantitative way in children after TCRalphabeta/CD19-depleted allogeneic hematopoietic cell transplantation.

The CDR3 holds 17 amino acids from the cysteine to the phenylalanine. CDR3 DNA is the only sequence kept; it has 51 bases, read in frame from the first base. From the germline V gene, CDR1 is MDHEN and CDR2 is SYDVKM. This receptor was obtained from a human donor who donated a stem cell graft to a child with acute lymphoblastic leukemia. This specimen consisted of PBMCs from the stem cell graft donor, obtained from the stem cell graft. The rearrangement joined TRBV28 to TRBJ2-4, with the D call tentatively TRBD1 or TRBD2, each fitting 5 bases. The CDR3 region: CASTPLTGDLAKNSQYF. The nucleotide sequence reads as follows: TGTGCCAGCACTCCTCTAACAGGAGATCTAGCCAAAAACAGTCAGTACTTC.